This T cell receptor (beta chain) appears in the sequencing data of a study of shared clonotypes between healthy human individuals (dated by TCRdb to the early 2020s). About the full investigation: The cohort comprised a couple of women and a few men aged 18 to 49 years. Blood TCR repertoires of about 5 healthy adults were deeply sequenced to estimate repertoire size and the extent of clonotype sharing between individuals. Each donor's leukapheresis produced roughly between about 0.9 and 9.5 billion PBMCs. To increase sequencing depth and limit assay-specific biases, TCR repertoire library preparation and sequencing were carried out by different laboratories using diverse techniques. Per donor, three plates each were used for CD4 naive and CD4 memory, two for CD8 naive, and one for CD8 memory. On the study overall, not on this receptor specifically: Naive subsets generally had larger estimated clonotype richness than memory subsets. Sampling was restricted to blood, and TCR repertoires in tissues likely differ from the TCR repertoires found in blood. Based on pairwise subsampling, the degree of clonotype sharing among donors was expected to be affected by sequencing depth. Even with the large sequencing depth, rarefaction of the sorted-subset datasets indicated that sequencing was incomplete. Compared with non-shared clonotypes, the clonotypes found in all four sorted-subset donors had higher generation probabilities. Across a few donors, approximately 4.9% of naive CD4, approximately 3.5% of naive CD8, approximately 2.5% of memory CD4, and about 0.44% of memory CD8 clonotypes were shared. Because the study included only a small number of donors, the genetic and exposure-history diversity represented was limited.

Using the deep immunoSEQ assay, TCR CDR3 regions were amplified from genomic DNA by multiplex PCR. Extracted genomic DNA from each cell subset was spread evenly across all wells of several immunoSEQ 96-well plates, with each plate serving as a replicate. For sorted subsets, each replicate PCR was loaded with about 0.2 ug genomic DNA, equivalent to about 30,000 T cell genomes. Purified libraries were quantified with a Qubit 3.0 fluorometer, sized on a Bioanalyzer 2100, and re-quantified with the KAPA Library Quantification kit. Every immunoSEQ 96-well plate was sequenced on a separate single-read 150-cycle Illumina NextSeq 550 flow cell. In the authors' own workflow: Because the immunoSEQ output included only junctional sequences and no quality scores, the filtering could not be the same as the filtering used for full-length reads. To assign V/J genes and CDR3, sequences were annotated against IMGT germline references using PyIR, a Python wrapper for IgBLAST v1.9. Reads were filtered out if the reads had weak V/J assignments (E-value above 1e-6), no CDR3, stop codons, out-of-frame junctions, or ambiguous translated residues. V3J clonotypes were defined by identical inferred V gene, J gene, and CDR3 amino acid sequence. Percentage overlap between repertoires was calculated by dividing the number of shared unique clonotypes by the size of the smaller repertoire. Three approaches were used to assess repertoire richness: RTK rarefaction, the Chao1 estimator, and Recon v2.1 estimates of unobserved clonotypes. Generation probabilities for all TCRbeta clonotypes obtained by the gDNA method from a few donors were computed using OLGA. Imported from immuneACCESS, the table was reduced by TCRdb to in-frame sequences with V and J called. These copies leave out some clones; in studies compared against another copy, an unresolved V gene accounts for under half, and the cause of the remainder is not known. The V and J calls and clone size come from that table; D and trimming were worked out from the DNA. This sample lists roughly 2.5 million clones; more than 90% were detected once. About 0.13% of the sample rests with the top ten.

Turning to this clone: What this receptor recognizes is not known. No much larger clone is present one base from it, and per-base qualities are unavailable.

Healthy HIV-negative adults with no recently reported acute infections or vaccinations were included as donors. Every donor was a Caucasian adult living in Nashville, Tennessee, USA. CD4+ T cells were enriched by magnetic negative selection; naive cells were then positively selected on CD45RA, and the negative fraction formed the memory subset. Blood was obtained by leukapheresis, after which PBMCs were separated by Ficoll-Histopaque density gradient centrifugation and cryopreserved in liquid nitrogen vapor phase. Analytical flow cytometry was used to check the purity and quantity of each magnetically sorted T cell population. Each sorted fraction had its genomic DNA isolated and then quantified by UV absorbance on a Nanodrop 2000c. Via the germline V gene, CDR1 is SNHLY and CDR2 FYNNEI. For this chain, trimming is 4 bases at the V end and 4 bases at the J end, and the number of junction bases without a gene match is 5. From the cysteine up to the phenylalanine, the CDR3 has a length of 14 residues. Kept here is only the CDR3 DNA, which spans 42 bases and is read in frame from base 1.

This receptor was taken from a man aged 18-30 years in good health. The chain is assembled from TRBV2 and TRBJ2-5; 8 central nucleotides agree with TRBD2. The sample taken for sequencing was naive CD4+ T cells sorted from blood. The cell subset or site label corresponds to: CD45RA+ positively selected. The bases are TGTGCCAGCAGTGTTGAACTAGCGGTAGAGACCCAGTACTTC. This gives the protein CASSVELAVETQYF. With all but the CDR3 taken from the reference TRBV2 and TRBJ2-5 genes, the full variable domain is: EPEVTQTPSHQVTQMGQEVILRCVPISNHLYFYWYRQILGQKVEFLVSFYNNEISEKSEIFDDQFSVERPDGSNFTLKIRSTKLEDSAMYFCASSVELAVETQYFGPGTRLLVL.